These 10 T cell receptor beta chains came from one sample sequenced in a study of blood T cells in healthy people across ages. A sample-barcoded 5' primer and a J-beta primer mix were used in a second PCR of about 7 to 12 cycles. MiXCR was run by TCRdb on the 5' RACE reads, yielding one entry per CDR3 protein. The repertoire holds 1.5 million to 2 million distinct CDR3 sequences, with about two fifths as singletons. The sequenced sample was blood. The receptors stem from a human donor in good health.

The chain combines TRBV13 with TRBJ2-1; TRBD1 matches at 8 bases. This CDR3 has 12 amino acids. Germline CDR1 is PRHDT and CDR2 is FYEKMQ (reference sequence). Trimming at V came to 5 bases and at J to 10 bases, leaving 4 bases not matched to a gene. CDR3 coding DNA: TGTGCCAGCAGCCTGGACAGGGAGGAGCAGTTCTTC. Its protein is CASSLDREEQFF.

V and J are TRBV4-1 and TRBJ1-1; tentatively, D is TRBD1 (5 bases). V shed 1 base and J shed 9 bases, with 18 bases lying between them. CDR1 MGHRA and CDR2 YSYEKL come from the germline V gene. The CDR3 totals 15 residues. The DNA of the CDR3 is TGCGCCAGCAGCCAAGCCTTTCGGGGGGATGAGCAAGCTTTCTTT. This sequence encodes CASSQAFRGDEQAFF.

Only one count was recorded for this clonotype. The CDR3 DNA reads TGTGCCAGCAGACTAAGAGGCACCGGGGAGCTGTTTTTT. Translating it yields CASRLRGTGELFF. The chain uses TRBV6-5 and TRBJ2-2; no definite D call. The CDR3 runs 13 residues. Germline CDR1 is MNHEY and CDR2 is SVGAGI. The V end was cut by 6 bases, the J end by 4 bases, with 9 bases between.

The sample holds a few counts of this clonotype. This chain uses TRBV7-9 with TRBJ2-2, with a weak D call TRBD2 (6 bases). Germline V lookup: CDR1 SEHNR, CDR2 FQNEAQ (reference sequence). Trimming left V 5 bases short and J 0 bases short, with 16 bases between. The CDR3 is 17 amino acids. CDR3 residues: CASSPGRGPPNTGELFF. The CDR3 nucleotides read TGTGCCAGCAGCCCGGGGCGGGGTCCTCCGAACACCGGGGAGCTGTTTTTT.

The V and J genes are TRBV2 and TRBJ2-3, with 8 nucleotides matching TRBD1. With V trimmed by 4 bases and J by 6 bases, 9 bases remained unmatched. The CDR3 is 15 residues long. Germline CDR1 reads SNHLY; CDR2 reads FYNNEI. The CDR3: CASSGDRSSADTQYF. The CDR3 DNA is TGTGCCAGCAGTGGGGACAGGTCCTCGGCGGATACGCAGTATTTT.

This chain connects TRBV20-1 to TRBJ2-5; 8 bases line up with TRBD1. This CDR3 has 13 residues. Looked up from germline, CDR1 is DFQATT and CDR2 is SNEGSKA (reference sequence). CDR3 DNA: TGCATGTTGGGACAGGTGATTTTGTGGGAGCAGTACTTC. This sequence encodes CMLGQVILWEQYF.

The V and J genes are TRBV29-1 and TRBJ1-2; 7 nucleotides match TRBD1. CDR3 length equals 13 residues. CDR1 and CDR2 (germline): SQVTM, ANQGSEA. V shed 6 bases and J 2 bases; nucleotides not matched to a gene: 6. CDR3 coding DNA: TGCAGCGTCCAGGGGGGTAGCAACTATGGCTACACCTTC. This codes for CSVQGGSNYGYTF.

This clonotype appeared a few times. J is TRBJ1-1 and V is TRBV6-2 or TRBV6-3; no firm D call. The CDR3 spans 15 residues. Germline V gene lookup returns CDR1 MNHEY and CDR2 SVGEGT. The V and J ends lost 2 bases and 0 bases respectively, with 10 bases between them. The CDR3 loop reads CASSYPTAMNTEAFF. DNA for the CDR3: TGTGCCAGCAGTTACCCGACGGCAATGAACACTGAAGCTTTCTTT.

This clonotype was detected only a few times. The chain employs TRBV12-3 or TRBV12-4 and TRBJ2-1; no definite D call. Trimming pared 5 bases from V and 6 bases from J, leaving 8 bases between. This CDR3 has 12 residues. As DNA, the CDR3 is TGTGCCAGCAGTACCCCTAGCAATGAGCAGTTCTTC. This codes for CASSTPSNEQFF.

The V gene is TRBV4-2, the J gene TRBJ1-2; D gene uncertain. This CDR3 is 15 amino acids long. Germline V gene lookup returns CDR1 LGHNA and CDR2 YNFKEQ. V shed 0 bases and J shed 1 base, with 9 bases lying between them. CDR3 sequence reads: CASSQDSLVNYGYTF. In nucleotides, the CDR3 is TGTGCCAGCAGCCAAGACTCCCTCGTTAACTATGGCTACACCTTC.